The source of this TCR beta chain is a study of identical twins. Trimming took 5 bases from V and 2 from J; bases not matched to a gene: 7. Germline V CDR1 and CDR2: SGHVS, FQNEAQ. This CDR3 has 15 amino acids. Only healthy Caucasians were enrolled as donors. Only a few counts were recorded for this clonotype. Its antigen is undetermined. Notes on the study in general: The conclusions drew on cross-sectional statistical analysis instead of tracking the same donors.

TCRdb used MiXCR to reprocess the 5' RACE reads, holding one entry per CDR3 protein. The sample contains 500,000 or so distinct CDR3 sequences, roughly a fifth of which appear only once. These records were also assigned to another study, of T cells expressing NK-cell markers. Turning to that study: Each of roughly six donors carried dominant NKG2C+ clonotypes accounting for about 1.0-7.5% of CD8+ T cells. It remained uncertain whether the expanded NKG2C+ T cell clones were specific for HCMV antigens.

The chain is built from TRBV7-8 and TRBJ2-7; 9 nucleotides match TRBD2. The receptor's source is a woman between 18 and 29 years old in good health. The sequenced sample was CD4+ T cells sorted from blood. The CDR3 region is CASSPVGGGAYEQYF. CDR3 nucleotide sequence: TGTGCCAGCAGCCCAGTTGGCGGGGGGGCCTACGAGCAGTACTTC.